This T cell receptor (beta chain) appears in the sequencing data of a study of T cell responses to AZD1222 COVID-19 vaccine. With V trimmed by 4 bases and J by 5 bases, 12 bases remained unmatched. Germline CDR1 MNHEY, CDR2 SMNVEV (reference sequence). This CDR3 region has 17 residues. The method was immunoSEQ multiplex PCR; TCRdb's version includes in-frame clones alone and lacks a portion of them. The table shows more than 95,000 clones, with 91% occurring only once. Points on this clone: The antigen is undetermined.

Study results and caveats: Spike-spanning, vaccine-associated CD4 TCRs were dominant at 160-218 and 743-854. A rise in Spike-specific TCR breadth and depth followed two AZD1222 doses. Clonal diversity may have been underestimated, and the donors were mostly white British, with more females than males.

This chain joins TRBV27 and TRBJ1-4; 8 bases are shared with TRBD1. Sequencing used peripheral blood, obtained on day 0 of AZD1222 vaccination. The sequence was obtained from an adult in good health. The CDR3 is CASSSTYGTGINEKLFF. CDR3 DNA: TGTGCCAGCAGTTCGACGTACGGGACAGGCATCAATGAAAAACTGTTTTTT.